A selection of T cell receptor beta chains follows, all from one sample in a study of blood T cell repertoires in COVID-19. The table came from immunoSEQ multiplex PCR; TCRdb's copy has only in-frame clones and leaves some out. Of 150,000 to 200,000 clones in the sample, around 87% were seen once. The sequenced sample was peripheral blood. The receptors derive from a young man with acute or convalescent COVID-19. CDR3s include the opening cysteine and the closing phenylalanine or tryptophan. The order of the fields is D gene, clone size, V gene, J gene, CDR3 DNA, CDR3 protein. D genes are given only for firm matches. Clone size appears in some rows only: once, few, many, or a class for an expanded clone.

TRBD1	NA	TRBV7-9	TRBJ1-1	TGTGCCAGCAGCGAGGACACAGGGGGCCCCACTGAAGCTTTCTTT	CASSEDTGGPTEAFF
NA	NA	TRBV7-8	TRBJ2-1	TGTGCCAGCAGCCTCAGGGGGGCCTCCTACAATGAGCAGTTCTTC	CASSLRGASYNEQFF
NA	NA	TRBV7-6	TRBJ2-2	TGTGCCAGCAGCCCTTCGAACACCGGGGAGCTGTTTTTT	CASSPSNTGELFF
NA	NA	TRBV2	TRBJ2-5	TGTGCCAGCAGTGGGCGGGGTCCCCAAGAGACCCAGTACTTC	CASSGRGPQETQYF
TRBD1	NA	TRBV7-9	TRBJ1-1	TGTGCCAGCAGCTTCGACAGGGGTGAAGCTTTCTTT	CASSFDRGEAFF
NA	NA	TRBV2	TRBJ2-5	TGTGCCAGCTCCCAGTTGGAGACCCAGTACTTC	CASSQLETQYF
TRBD1	once	TRBV30	TRBJ2-1	TGTGCCTGGTCTTCAGGACAGGGGCTACAGAATGAGCAGTTCTTC	CAWSSGQGLQNEQFF
NA	NA	TRBV7-2	TRBJ2-1	TGTGCCAGCAGCTCACAGGGAAGCTCCTACAATGAGCAGTTCTTC	CASSSQGSSYNEQFF
TRBD1	NA	TRBV30	TRBJ2-5	TGTGCCTGGTCATTCGGGACAGGGATTAACCAAGAGACCCAGTACTTC	CAWSFGTGINQETQYF
NA	NA	TRBV24-1	TRBJ2-7	TGTGCCACCAGCGCACAGGGTATAGTCTACGAGCAGTACTTC	CATSAQGIVYEQYF
TRBD1	NA	TRBV7-9	TRBJ2-3	TGTGCCAGCAGCTTACAGGGGGCCACAGATACGCAGTATTTT	CASSLQGATDTQYF
NA	NA	TRBV25-1	TRBJ1-1	TGTGCCAGCAGCTCAGGGTATGGCTCCATGAACACTGAAGCTTTCTTT	CASSSGYGSMNTEAFF
TRBD1	NA	TRBV5-4	TRBJ2-2	TGTGCCAGCAGCCCAGGGGGTTCCTTTACCGGGGAGCTGTTTTTT	CASSPGGSFTGELFF
NA	NA	TRBV11-2	TRBJ1-4	TGTGCCAGCAGCTTAGCTGACAGGCTTAATGAAAAACTGTTTTTT	CASSLADRLNEKLFF
TRBD1	many	TRBV9	TRBJ1-1	TGTGCCAGCAGCGTAGAGGGGACAGGGGCTGATGCTTTCTTT	CASSVEGTGADAFF
TRBD1	NA	TRBV28	TRBJ1-6	TGTGCCAGCAGACCCGGGACAGTATCATCACCCCTCCACTTT	CASRPGTVSSPLHF
TRBD1	NA	TRBV6-1	TRBJ1-2	TGTGCCAGCAGTGTATCTCCGGGACAGGGAAACTATGGCTACACCTTC	CASSVSPGQGNYGYTF
NA	NA	TRBV7-9	TRBJ2-1	TGTGCCAGCAGCTCCCTACAGAACACCCTTTCCAATGAGCAGTTCTTC	CASSSLQNTLSNEQFF
TRBD1	NA	TRBV3-1/TRBV3-2	TRBJ1-1	TGTGCCAGCAGCCAAGATTCCCCCCGACAGGGCGCTGAAGCTTTCTTT	CASSQDSPRQGAEAFF
NA	NA	TRBV4-2	TRBJ2-5	TGTGCCAGCAGCCCGCGAAAAGGAGGAGAGACCCAGTACTTC	CASSPRKGGETQYF
NA	NA	TRBV5-4	TRBJ2-2	TGTGCCAGCAGCTTGTCTAGTACGAACACCGGGGAGCTGTTTTTT	CASSLSSTNTGELFF
NA	NA	TRBV30	TRBJ1-3	TGTGCCTGGAGACGAGGAAGAGGAAACACCATATATTTT	CAWRRGRGNTIYF
NA	NA	TRBV7-2	TRBJ1-6	TGTGCCAGCAGCTTAGGTAGAGTTTCACCCCTCCACTTT	CASSLGRVSPLHF
NA	NA	TRBV27	TRBJ1-1	TGTGCCACCTTTCCGCCCCAGGGCGTAAACACTGAAGCTTTCTTT	CATFPPQGVNTEAFF
NA	NA	TRBV7-8	TRBJ1-5	TGTGCCAGCAGCCAGCAAAGGGGGAGTCGCAATCAGCCCCAGCATTTT	CASSQQRGSRNQPQHF
NA	NA	TRBV19	TRBJ1-2	TGTGCCAGTAGTCCTCAGTCTTCCTATGGCTACACCTTC	CASSPQSSYGYTF
NA	NA	TRBV18	TRBJ2-5	TGTGCCAGCTCACCAGACAGCTACAAAGAGACCCAGTACTTC	CASSPDSYKETQYF
NA	NA	TRBV6-2/TRBV6-3	TRBJ1-2	TGTGCCAGCAGTTACAGGACAGACTATGGCTACACCTTC	CASSYRTDYGYTF
NA	once	TRBV5-5	TRBJ1-5	TGTGCCAGCAGCTTGGACCAGGGTTCTAGTCAGCCCCAGCATTTT	CASSLDQGSSQPQHF
TRBD1	NA	TRBV25-1	TRBJ1-6	TGTGCCAGCAGTGGACGGACAGGGGGCTCACCCCTCCACTTT	CASSGRTGGSPLHF
TRBD1	few	TRBV3-1/TRBV3-2	TRBJ1-2	TGTGCCAGCAGGGGACAGGGGGACTCTGGCTACACCTTC	CASRGQGDSGYTF
TRBD1	NA	TRBV27	TRBJ1-4	TGTGCCAGCAGTTCAGGACAGGGGCCTTTGGGAGAAAAACTGTTTTTT	CASSSGQGPLGEKLFF
NA	once	TRBV19	TRBJ1-2	TGTGCCAGTAGTTGGCCACAGGCAAACTATGGCTACACCTTC	CASSWPQANYGYTF
NA	NA	TRBV19	TRBJ1-4	TGTGCCAGTAGCCCTCTACAGGGCATGGGTGAAAAACTGTTTTTT	CASSPLQGMGEKLFF
NA	NA	TRBV30	TRBJ2-3	TGTGCCTGGGAGGGTTTGAGTGCGGCGCAGTATTTT	CAWEGLSAAQYF
NA	NA	TRBV3-1/TRBV3-2	TRBJ1-3	TGTGCCAGCAGCCAAGCGGAGGGGCACACCATATATTTT	CASSQAEGHTIYF
TRBD1	NA	TRBV7-6	TRBJ1-5	TGTGCCAGCAGCCAAAGACAGGGCGGTCAGCCCCAGCATTTT	CASSQRQGGQPQHF
NA	few	TRBV30	TRBJ1-6	TGTGCCTGGAGTATCGACCTGGCAGACTATTCACCCCTCCACTTT	CAWSIDLADYSPLHF
NA	NA	TRBV18	TRBJ2-1	TGTGCCAGCTCACCACCGAGCTCATCTAGCTCCTACAATGAGCAGTTCTTC	CASSPPSSSSSYNEQFF
NA	NA	TRBV9	TRBJ2-7	TGTGCCAGCACCGGGGGGCTGGGCTACGAGCAGTACTTC	CASTGGLGYEQYF
NA	NA	TRBV11-2	TRBJ1-1	TGTGCCAGCAGCCGTCAGGGGAACACTGAAGCTTTCTTT	CASSRQGNTEAFF
TRBD1	NA	TRBV19	TRBJ1-5	TGTGCCAGTAGCCTGGACAGGTGGAATCAGCCCCAGCATTTT	CASSLDRWNQPQHF
TRBD1	NA	TRBV4-1	TRBJ1-4	TGCGCCAGCAGCCACCCGGACAGGGTCGGTGAAAAACTGTTTTTT	CASSHPDRVGEKLFF
NA	NA	TRBV30	TRBJ1-2	TGTGCCTGGACCACCCTCTCAGCTAACTATGGCTACACCTTC	CAWTTLSANYGYTF
NA	once	TRBV24-1	TRBJ2-2	TGTGCCACCAGTGATGAGAGGACAGCGAACACCGGGGAGCTGTTTTTT	CATSDERTANTGELFF
NA	NA	TRBV4-2	TRBJ1-5	TGTGCCAGCAGCCCGAATGGACAGCACAATCAGCCCCAGCATTTT	CASSPNGQHNQPQHF
NA	few	TRBV7-2	TRBJ1-2	TGTGCCAGCAGCCCCTCTACCATCCCCACTAGCTATGGCTACACCTTC	CASSPSTIPTSYGYTF
NA	NA	TRBV3-1/TRBV3-2	TRBJ1-6	TGTGCCAGCAGCCAAGTAAGGTCCAGGGGTGATAATTCACCCCTCCACTTT	CASSQVRSRGDNSPLHF
NA	NA	TRBV3-1/TRBV3-2	TRBJ1-6	TGTGCCAGCAGCGGCGGACTAGGCTATTCACCCCTCCACTTT	CASSGGLGYSPLHF
TRBD2	NA	TRBV5-1	TRBJ2-1	TGCGCCAGCAGCCACCAAGGTGCGGGGGGATCCTACAATGAGCAGTTCTTC	CASSHQGAGGSYNEQFF
TRBD1	NA	TRBV6-5	TRBJ1-1	TGTGCCAGCAGTTTTGGACAGGGGAACACTGAAGCTTTCTTT	CASSFGQGNTEAFF
NA	NA	TRBV2	TRBJ1-2	TGTGCCAGCAGGGGACAACAGGGTATCTATGGCTACACCTTC	CASRGQQGIYGYTF
TRBD1	once	TRBV6-5	TRBJ2-7	TGTGCCAGCAGTTACAGGGGACAGGGCCCCTACGAGCAGTACTTC	CASSYRGQGPYEQYF
TRBD2	NA	TRBV6-6	TRBJ2-1	TGTGCCAGCAGTGCGACTAGCGGGGGCAATGAGCAGTTCTTC	CASSATSGGNEQFF